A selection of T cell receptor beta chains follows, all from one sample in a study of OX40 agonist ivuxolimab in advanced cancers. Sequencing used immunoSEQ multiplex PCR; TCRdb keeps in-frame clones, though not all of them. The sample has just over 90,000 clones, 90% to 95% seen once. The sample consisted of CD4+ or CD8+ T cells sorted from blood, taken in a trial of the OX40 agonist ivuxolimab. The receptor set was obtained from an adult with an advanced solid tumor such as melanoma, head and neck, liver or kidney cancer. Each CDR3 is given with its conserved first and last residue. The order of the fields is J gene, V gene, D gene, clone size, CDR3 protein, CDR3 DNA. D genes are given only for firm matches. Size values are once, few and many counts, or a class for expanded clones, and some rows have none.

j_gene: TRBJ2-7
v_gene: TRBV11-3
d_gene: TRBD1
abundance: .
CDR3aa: CASSGEWDRGSYEQYF
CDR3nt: TGTGCCAGCAGCGGCGAATGGGACAGGGGCTCCTACGAGCAGTACTTC

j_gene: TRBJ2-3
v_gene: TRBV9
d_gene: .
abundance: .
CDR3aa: CASSAIVAATDTQYF
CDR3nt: TGTGCCAGCAGCGCCATAGTTGCCGCCACAGATACGCAGTATTTT

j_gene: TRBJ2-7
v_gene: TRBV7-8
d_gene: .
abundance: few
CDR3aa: CASSLGRGRGPSWQYF
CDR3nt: TGTGCCAGCAGCTTAGGAAGGGGCAGGGGACCTTCGTGGCAGTACTTC

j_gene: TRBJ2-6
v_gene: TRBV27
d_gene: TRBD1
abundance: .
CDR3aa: CASSPGTGFASGANVLTF
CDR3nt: TGTGCCAGCAGTCCCGGGACAGGGTTTGCATCTGGGGCCAACGTCCTGACTTTC

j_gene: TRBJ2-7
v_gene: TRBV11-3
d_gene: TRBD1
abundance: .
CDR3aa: CASSFGTGGTYEQYF
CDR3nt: TGTGCCAGCAGCTTTGGGACAGGGGGGACCTACGAGCAGTACTTC

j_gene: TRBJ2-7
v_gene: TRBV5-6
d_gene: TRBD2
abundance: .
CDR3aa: CASSSGLAGVGYEQYF
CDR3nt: TGTGCCAGCAGCTCCGGACTAGCGGGAGTGGGGTACGAGCAGTACTTC

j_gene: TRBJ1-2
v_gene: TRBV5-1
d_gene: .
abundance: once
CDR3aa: CASSLGGGDGYTF
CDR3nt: TGCGCCAGCAGCCTGGGGGGTGGAGATGGCTACACCTTC

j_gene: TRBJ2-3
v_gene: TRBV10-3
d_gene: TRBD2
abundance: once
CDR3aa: CAISESSSGANPDTQYF
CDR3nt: TGTGCCATCAGTGAGTCGAGTAGCGGGGCGAACCCAGATACGCAGTATTTT

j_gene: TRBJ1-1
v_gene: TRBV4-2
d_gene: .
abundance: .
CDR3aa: CASSLTGLNTEAFF
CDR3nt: TGTGCCAGCAGCCTGACGGGCTTGAACACTGAAGCTTTCTTT

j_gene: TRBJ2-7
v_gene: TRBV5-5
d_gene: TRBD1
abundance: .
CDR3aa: CASSSPGQGFYEQYF
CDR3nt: TGTGCCAGCAGCTCCCCGGGACAGGGATTCTACGAGCAGTACTTC

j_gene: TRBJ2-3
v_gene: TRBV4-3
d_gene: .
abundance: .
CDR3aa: CASSQQYTDTQYF
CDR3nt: TGCGCCAGCAGCCAACAATACACAGATACGCAGTATTTT

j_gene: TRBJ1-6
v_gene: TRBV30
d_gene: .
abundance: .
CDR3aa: CAWSGEGMESPLHF
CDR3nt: TGTGCCTGGAGTGGGGAGGGGATGGAATCACCCCTCCACTTT

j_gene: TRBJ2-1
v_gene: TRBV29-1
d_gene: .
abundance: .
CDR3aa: CSVAPDNEQFF
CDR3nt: TGCAGCGTTGCCCCTGACAATGAGCAGTTCTTC

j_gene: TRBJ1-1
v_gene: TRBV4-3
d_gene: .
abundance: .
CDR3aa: CASSQENRPVNEAFF
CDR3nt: TGCGCCAGCAGCCAAGAAAATCGTCCTGTTAACGAAGCTTTCTTT

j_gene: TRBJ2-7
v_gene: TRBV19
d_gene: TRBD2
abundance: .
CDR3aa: CASSPLPSGGYEQYF
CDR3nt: TGTGCCAGTAGTCCTCTCCCTAGCGGGGGCTACGAGCAGTACTTC

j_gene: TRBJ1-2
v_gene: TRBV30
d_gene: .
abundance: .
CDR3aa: CAWSLEGFVPYGYTF
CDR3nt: TGTGCCTGGAGCCTGGAAGGGTTCGTCCCCTATGGCTACACCTTC

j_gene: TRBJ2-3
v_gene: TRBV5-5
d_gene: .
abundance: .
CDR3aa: CASSLGQLTTDTQYF
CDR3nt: TGTGCCAGCAGCTTGGGACAGCTTACTACAGATACGCAGTATTTT

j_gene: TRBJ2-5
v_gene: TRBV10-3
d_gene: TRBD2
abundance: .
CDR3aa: CAISPGTSAHQETQYF
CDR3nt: TGTGCCATCAGCCCGGGGACTAGCGCGCACCAAGAGACCCAGTACTTC

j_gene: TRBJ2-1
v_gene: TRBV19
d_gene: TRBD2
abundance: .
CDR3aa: CASSIVLVAGAYNEQFF
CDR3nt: TGTGCCAGTAGCATAGTTCTCGTAGCGGGAGCCTACAATGAGCAGTTCTTC

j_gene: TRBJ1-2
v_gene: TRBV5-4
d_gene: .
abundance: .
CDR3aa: CASSLEDSGYTF
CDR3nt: TGTGCCAGCAGCTTGGAGGACAGCGGCTACACCTTC

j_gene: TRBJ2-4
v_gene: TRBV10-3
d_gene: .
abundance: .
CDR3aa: CAISEGAGTKNIQYF
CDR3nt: TGTGCCATCAGTGAGGGGGCAGGGACCAAAAACATTCAGTACTTC

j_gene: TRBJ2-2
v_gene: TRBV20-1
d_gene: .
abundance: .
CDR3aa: CSATGAGELFF
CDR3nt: TGCAGTGCCACAGGCGCCGGGGAGCTGTTTTTT

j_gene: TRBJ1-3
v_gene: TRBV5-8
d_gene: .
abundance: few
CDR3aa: CASSLRRNTIYF
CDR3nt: TGTGCCAGCAGCTTGAGGAGAAACACCATATATTTT

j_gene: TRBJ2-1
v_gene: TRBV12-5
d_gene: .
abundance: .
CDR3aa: CASVREISYNEQFF
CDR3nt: TGTGCTAGTGTGAGGGAGATCTCCTACAATGAGCAGTTCTTC

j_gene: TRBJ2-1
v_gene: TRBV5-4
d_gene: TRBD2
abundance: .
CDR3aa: CASSLGAGTRRMGEQFF
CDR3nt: TGTGCCAGCAGCTTGGGGGCCGGGACTAGGAGGATGGGTGAGCAGTTCTTC

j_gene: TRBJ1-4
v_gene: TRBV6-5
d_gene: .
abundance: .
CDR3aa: CASSFGEKLFF
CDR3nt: TGTGCCAGCAGTTTCGGTGAAAAACTGTTTTTT

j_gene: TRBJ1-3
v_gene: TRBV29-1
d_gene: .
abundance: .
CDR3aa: CSVEMGNTIYF
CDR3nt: TGCAGCGTTGAAATGGGAAACACCATATATTTT

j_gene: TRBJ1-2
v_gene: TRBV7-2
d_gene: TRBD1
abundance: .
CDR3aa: CASSSDGGGAAFYDGYTF
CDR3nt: TGTGCCAGCAGCTCCGATGGAGGGGGCGCAGCATTTTATGATGGCTACACCTTC

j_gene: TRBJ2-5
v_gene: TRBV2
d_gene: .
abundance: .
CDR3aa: CASSLRIQETQYF
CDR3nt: TGTGCCAGCAGTTTGAGAATCCAAGAGACCCAGTACTTC

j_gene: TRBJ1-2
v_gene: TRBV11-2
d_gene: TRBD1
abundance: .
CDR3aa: CASSDPGQAYGYTF
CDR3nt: TGTGCCAGCAGCGACCCGGGACAGGCCTATGGCTACACCTTC

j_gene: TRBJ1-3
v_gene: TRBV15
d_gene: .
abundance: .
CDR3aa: CATSRDIAGSGNTIYF
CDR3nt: TGTGCCACCAGCAGAGATATAGCAGGCTCTGGAAACACCATATATTTT

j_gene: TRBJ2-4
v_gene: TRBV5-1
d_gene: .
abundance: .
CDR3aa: CASSSRDKNIQYF
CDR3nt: TGCGCCAGCAGCTCCCGGGACAAAAACATTCAGTACTTC

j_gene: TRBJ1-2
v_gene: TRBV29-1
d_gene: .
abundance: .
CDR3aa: CSVVVQGYYGYTF
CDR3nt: TGCAGCGTTGTGGTTCAGGGTTATTACGGCTACACCTTC

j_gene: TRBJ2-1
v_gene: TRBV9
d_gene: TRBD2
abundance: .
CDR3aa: CASSSGLAGGHSEQFF
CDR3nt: TGTGCCAGCAGCTCGGGACTAGCGGGAGGTCACAGTGAGCAGTTCTTC

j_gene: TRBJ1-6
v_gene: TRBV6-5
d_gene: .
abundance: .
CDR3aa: CASSFDSYGPLHF
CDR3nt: TGTGCCAGCAGTTTTGACTCTTACGGACCCCTCCACTTT

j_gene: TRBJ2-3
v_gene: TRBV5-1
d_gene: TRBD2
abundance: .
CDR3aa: CASSLEGTSGRPDTQYF
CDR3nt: TGCGCCAGCAGCTTGGAAGGGACTAGCGGGAGGCCCGATACGCAGTATTTT

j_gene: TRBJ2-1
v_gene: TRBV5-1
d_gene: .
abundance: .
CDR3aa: CASSLRAETDNEQFF
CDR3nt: TGCGCCAGCAGCTTGCGAGCGGAAACCGACAATGAGCAGTTCTTC

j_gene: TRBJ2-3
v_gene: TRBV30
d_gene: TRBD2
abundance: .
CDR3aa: CAWSRTSGRANTQYF
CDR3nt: TGTGCCTGGAGTCGGACTAGCGGGAGGGCCAATACGCAGTATTTT